The 14 T cell receptor beta chains below were found in one sample sequenced in a study of blood T cell repertoires in COVID-19. Method: immunoSEQ multiplex PCR; TCRdb's copy keeps in-frame clones and lacks some. The data contain some 73,000 clones, 73% of them singletons. Sequencing was done on a sample of peripheral blood. The receptor source for this set is a man aged 60 to 75 with acute or convalescent COVID-19.

At least ten counts were recorded for this clone. The J gene is TRBJ1-4, the V gene TRBV7-2, with 10 bases fitting TRBD1. Germline assignment: CDR1 SGHTA and CDR2 FQGNSA. The CDR3 has 15 residues. J lost 6 bases, V lost 2 bases, and 3 bases had no gene match. Written as DNA, the CDR3 is TGTGCCAGCAGCTTATCTGGGACAGGGGATGAAAAACTGTTTTTT. It is translated as CASSLSGTGDEKLFF.

The chain has TRBV5-4 and TRBJ2-1; possible D gene TRBD2, 6 bases. Germline CDR1 is SGHNT and CDR2 is YYREEE (reference sequence). This CDR3 region has 15 residues. Trimming removed 0 bases from V and 4 bases from J, with 11 bases in between. The CDR3 region has the DNA TGTGCCAGCAGCTTGGATATGGGGGGATACAATGAGCAGTTCTTC. This translates into CASSLDMGGYNEQFF.

The rearrangement links TRBV4-2 to TRBJ2-1, with 7 positions matching TRBD2. The CDR3 spans 15 residues. CDR1 and CDR2 from the germline V gene are LGHNA and YNFKEQ. J was trimmed by 6 bases and V by 0 bases; bases with no gene match: 5. The CDR3 region has the DNA TGTGCCAGCAGCCAAGACTGGACTAGTGTCAATGAGCAGTTCTTC. It encodes CASSQDWTSVNEQFF.

In DNA form, the CDR3 reads TGTGCCAGCAGCCAAGTGACGGGTACCCAGTACTTC. Its protein product is CASSQVTGTQYF. V usage is TRBV3-1 (or the pseudogene TRBV3-2) and J usage is TRBJ2-5; D not resolved. Germline loops: CDR1 LGHDT, CDR2 YNNKEL (reference sequence). The CDR3 length is 12 residues. V was cut by 1 base and J by 8 bases, with 8 bases left in between.

The CDR3 coding sequence is TGTGCCAGCTCACCACGAGAAAGAACAGATACGCAGTATTTT. This translates into CASSPRERTDTQYF. This chain uses TRBV18 with TRBJ2-3; no firm D call. The CDR3 contains 14 residues. The V end was cut by 1 base, the J end by 3 bases, with 8 bases between. From germline, CDR1 is KGHSH and CDR2 LQKENI.

This chain uses TRBV7-9 with TRBJ1-1, with D possibly TRBD1 on 5 matching bases. Germline-derived CDR1 and CDR2 are SEHNR and FQNEAQ (reference sequence). This CDR3 comprises 13 residues. V gave up 3 bases and J gave up 5 bases, with 10 bases separating them. The CDR3 DNA reads TGTGCCAGCAGCTTGATGGGGGGAACTGAAGCTTTCTTT. As protein: CASSLMGGTEAFF. The variable domain in full, with the rest retrieved from reference TRBV7-9 and TRBJ1-1, is DTGVSQNPRHKITKRGQNVTFRCDPISEHNRLYWYRQTLGQGPEFLTYFQNEAQLEKSRLLSDRFSAERPKGSFSTLEIQRTEQGDSAMYLCASSLMGGTEAFFGQGTRLTVV.

Only one count was recorded for this clone. This sample includes further DNA sequences coding for the same CDR3. The chain links TRBV5-1 to TRBJ1-2; a weak D match, TRBD1 (5 bases). The germline V gene encodes CDR1 SGHRS and CDR2 YFSETQ. V lost 0 bases and J lost 8, with 8 bases in between. There are 12 residues in the CDR3. The CDR3 region has the DNA TGCGCCAGCAGCTTGGAGGGGTTGGGCTACACCTTC. It specifies CASSLEGLGYTF. Based on the CDR3 plus reference TRBV5-1 and TRBJ1-2, the full variable domain is KAGVTQTPRYLIKTRGQQVTLSCSPISGHRSVSWYQQTPGQGLQFLFEYFSETQRNKGNFPGRFSGRQFSNSRSEMNVSTLELGDSALYLCASSLEGLGYTFGSGTRLTVV.

The chain combines TRBV5-1 with TRBJ2-3, with D possibly being TRBD2 (6 bases). Trimming removed 4 bases at V and 0 bases at J, with 12 bases between. The CDR3 totals 15 residues. The germline V gene encodes CDR1 SGHRS and CDR2 YFSETQ. Here the CDR3 DNA reads TGCGCCAGCAGCCCGGCCAGCGGGAGCACAGATACGCAGTATTTT. Its protein is CASSPASGSTDTQYF.

In this sample, this clone turned up many times. The chain carries TRBV2 and TRBJ2-2; D is ambiguous. Trimming took off 1 base at V and 6 bases at J, with 6 bases between the two ends. Germline lookup yields CDR1 SNHLY and CDR2 FYNNEI. CDR3 length: 13 residues. In DNA, the CDR3 is TGTGCCAGCAGTGAAGAAAGCGCCGGGGAGCTGTTTTTT. As protein: CASSEESAGELFF.

For the CDR3, the DNA is TGTGCCAGCAGCCCCCCAGCGGCGTCCCCGATTGGCGAGCAGTACTTC. Residues: CASSPPAASPIGEQYF. The genes are TRBV28 and TRBJ2-7; a weak D match, TRBD2 (5 bases). The CDR3 covers 16 residues. In germline, CDR1 is MDHEN, CDR2 SYDVKM. V dropped 6 bases and J dropped 6 bases, with 24 bases sitting between them.

The chain has TRBV19 and TRBJ2-3, with TRBD1 identical over 7 bases. The CDR3 extends over 16 amino acids. CDR1 is LNHDA and CDR2 is SQIVND in the germline V gene (reference sequence). Germline trimming cut 4 bases from V and 2 bases from J; bases unmatched to any gene: 9. The CDR3 DNA reads TGTGCCAGTAGTACGCGGACAGGTCAAGCCACAGATACGCAGTATTTT. Translating it yields CASSTRTGQATDTQYF.

V usage is TRBV7-2 and J usage is TRBJ2-1, with 8 bases matching TRBD2. CDR3 size: 16 residues. The V gene end was trimmed by 5 bases and the J gene end by 3 bases; junction bases not matched to a gene: 9. Germline V gives CDR1 SGHTA, CDR2 FQGNSA. The CDR3 sequence: CASSPPGGRVYNEQFF. The CDR3 DNA reads as TGTGCCAGCAGCCCTCCGGGAGGGCGGGTCTACAATGAGCAGTTCTTC.

This clone came up once. The chain joins TRBV5-1 to TRBJ2-1; D is ambiguous. Germline assignment: CDR1 SGHRS and CDR2 YFSETQ. V lost 0 bases, J lost 4 bases, and 8 bases lay in between. The CDR3 extends over 14 amino acids. The CDR3 sequence: CASSLAGTYNEQFF. The CDR3 region has the DNA TGCGCCAGCAGCTTGGCAGGCACTTACAATGAGCAGTTCTTC.

The rearrangement links TRBV6-5 to TRBJ1-2; 7 bases are a match to TRBD1. The J segment lost 5 bases and the V segment lost 2 bases, leaving 5 bases of the junction unmatched. CDR3 length equals 14 residues. From germline, CDR1 is MNHEY and CDR2 SVGAGI. CDR3 sequence reads: CASSYGGRGYGYTF. The CDR3 DNA sequence: TGTGCCAGCAGTTACGGCGGCAGGGGGTATGGCTACACCTTC.